These 22 T cell receptor beta chains share one sample of origin, sequenced in a study of a mutant IDH1 vaccine in newly diagnosed glioma. Here immunoSEQ multiplex PCR was the method, and the copy in TCRdb shows in-frame clones only, minus some. The sample lists under 45,000 clones, about four fifths occurring once. These receptors have no known antigen. The time point: week 5, during vaccination. In the vaccine, a single dose held 300 ug of the mutant IDH1 20-mer peptide, along with topical imiquimod. The specimen comprised PBMCs, sampled from a glioma patient whose treatment included an IDH1 peptide vaccine. These receptors were taken from a man between 50 and 59 years old with glioma.

V and J are TRBV18 and TRBJ1-4; TRBD1 might be the D (5 bases). Germline V gene sequence: CDR1 KGHSH, CDR2 LQKENI. Trimming removed 3 bases from V and 8 bases from J, with 19 bases in between. This CDR3 region has 16 residues. Here the CDR3 reads CASSPSLAGGEEKLFF. The CDR3 coding sequence is TGTGCCAGCTCACCCTCACTAGCGGGGGGAGAAGAAAAACTGTTTTTT.

This rearrangement joins TRBV5-1 to TRBJ2-7; TRBD1 matches 12 bases. Germline values: CDR1 SGHRS, CDR2 YFSETQ. CDR3 size: 16 residues. V lost 2 bases, J lost 4 bases, and 7 bases stayed unmatched. The CDR3 sequence: CASSLGTGGGFYEQYF. The CDR3 region has the DNA TGCGCCAGCAGCTTAGGGACAGGGGGCGGATTTTACGAGCAGTACTTC.

V and J are TRBV6-1 and TRBJ1-3, with 8 bases identical to TRBD1. The germline gives CDR1 MNHNS, CDR2 SASEGT. The CDR3 has 13 residues. V lost 8 bases to trimming and J lost 3 bases; unmatched junction nucleotides: 3. The CDR3 nucleotides read TGTGCCAGCTACAGGGGGAGTGGAAACACCATATATTTT. Translation gives CASYRGSGNTIYF.

The chain recombines TRBV11-2 with TRBJ1-2, with D possibly matching TRBD1 (6 bases). V dropped 6 bases and J dropped 6 bases, with 17 bases sitting between them. This CDR3 has 14 residues. The germline V gene has CDR1 SGHAT and CDR2 FQNNGV. DNA for the CDR3: TGTGCCAGCAGTCCCACAGGGAGGGCGGATGGCTACACCTTC. It encodes CASSPTGRADGYTF.

The chain uses TRBV5-1 and TRBJ1-6; D may be TRBD1 (5 bases). V was pared by 1 base and J by 8 bases, with 16 bases between. The germline CDR1 and CDR2 sequences are SGHRS and YFSETQ. CDR3 length: 16 residues. The CDR3 coding sequence is TGCGCCAGCAGCTTGACTACAGGCTCGCGTTATTCACCCCTCCACTTT. It is translated as CASSLTTGSRYSPLHF.

The chain combines TRBV4-1 with TRBJ1-5, with 7 nucleotides matching TRBD1. Germline V gives CDR1 MGHRA, CDR2 YSYEKL. Losses at the gene ends were 6 bases for V and 4 bases for J; bases not matched to a gene: 15. The CDR3 is made up of 17 amino acids. The CDR3 protein is CASSSDPGQRTNQPQHF. The CDR3 DNA reads as TGCGCCAGCAGTTCGGACCCGGGACAGAGGACTAATCAGCCCCAGCATTTT.

A few counts support this clone. The CDR3 DNA is TGTGCCAGCTCACCCCTCGGAGGCACGAGCTCCTACGAGCAGTACTTC. This codes for CASSPLGGTSSYEQYF. This chain uses TRBV18 with TRBJ2-7, with TRBD2 as a possible D gene (5 bases). The CDR3 has 16 amino acids. CDR1 KGHSH and CDR2 LQKENI come from the germline V gene. Trimming shortened V by 3 bases and J by 0 bases, and 15 bases separated the two germline ends.

V and J are TRBV28 and TRBJ1-5, with 7 bases matching TRBD1. With 5 bases clipped from V and 2 bases from J, the junction kept 12 bases outside the gene matches. Germline V gene sequence: CDR1 MDHEN, CDR2 SYDVKM. The CDR3 contains 17 residues. As DNA, the CDR3 is TGTGCCAGCAGTACATTGACAGGGAATACCGGCAATCAGCCCCAGCATTTT. Translated, it gives CASSTLTGNTGNQPQHF.

V is TRBV27 and J is TRBJ2-6; D uncertain. The germline V and J ends were trimmed by 4 bases and 0 bases, with 4 bases remaining between them. This CDR3 region has 14 residues. Germline values: CDR1 MNHEY, CDR2 SMNVEV (reference sequence). CDR3 nucleotide sequence: TGTGCCAGCAGTTCCATCTCTGGGGCCAACGTCCTGACTTTC. It translates to CASSSISGANVLTF.

This clone was seen a single time. This chain uses TRBV6-1 with TRBJ2-1; D possibly corresponds to TRBD1 (6 bases). CDR3 length equals 15 residues. V was clipped by 6 bases and J by 0 bases, with 12 bases between them. Germline V lookup: CDR1 MNHNS, CDR2 SASEGT. The CDR3 DNA reads as TGTGCCAGCAGAACGGGACAAAGCTCCTACAATGAGCAGTTCTTC. It translates to CASRTGQSSYNEQFF.

This sequence joins TRBV2 and TRBJ2-7; 13 bases line up with TRBD2. From germline, CDR1 is SNHLY and CDR2 FYNNEI. The CDR3 contains 14 residues. V trimming: 6 bases; J trimming: 3 bases; junction bases outside the gene matches: 2. The CDR3 region has the DNA TGTGCCAGCAGCTGGACTAGCGGGAGCTACGAGCAGTACTTC. Residues: CASSWTSGSYEQYF.

This clone was observed a single time. The J gene is TRBJ2-3, the V gene TRBV6-1, with D uncertain. V was shortened by 1 base and J by 7 bases, with 9 bases between the two germline ends. This CDR3 region has 13 residues. The germline CDR1 and CDR2 sequences are MNHNS and SASEGT. Here the CDR3 reads CASSEDSLYTQYF. Here the CDR3 DNA reads TGTGCCAGCAGTGAAGATTCCCTTTATACGCAGTATTTT.

For this clone: This specimen includes other DNA sequences encoding the same CDR3. This chain uses TRBV6-1 with TRBJ2-3; unclear D gene. This CDR3 is 12 amino acids long. Germline V lookup: CDR1 MNHNS, CDR2 SASEGT. With 6 bases removed from V and 1 base from J, the gap between germline ends came to 5 bases. CDR3 protein: CASSPRTDTQYF. The CDR3 DNA follows: TGTGCCAGCAGCCCCCGCACAGATACGCAGTATTTT.

The chain recombines TRBV5-1 with TRBJ2-3; TRBD1 is a possible D gene (6 bases). Germline CDR1 is SGHRS and CDR2 is YFSETQ. The CDR3 contains 15 residues. Deletions cut 4 bases from V and 0 bases from J, with 12 bases between. CDR3: CASSPGQSSTDTQYF. CDR3 nucleotide sequence: TGCGCCAGCAGCCCAGGACAGTCTAGCACAGATACGCAGTATTTT.

V gene TRBV7-9 combines with J gene TRBJ2-2; D unresolved. The germline V gene has CDR1 SEHNR and CDR2 FQNEAQ (reference sequence). The CDR3 totals 14 residues. The V and J ends lost 1 base and 5 bases respectively, with 8 bases between them. The CDR3 spells CASSLVSGTGELFF. The DNA of the CDR3 is TGTGCCAGCAGCTTAGTCTCCGGAACCGGGGAGCTGTTTTTT. Full variable domain (outside the CDR3, taken from reference TRBV7-9 and TRBJ2-2): DTGVSQNPRHKITKRGQNVTFRCDPISEHNRLYWYRQTLGQGPEFLTYFQNEAQLEKSRLLSDRFSAERPKGSFSTLEIQRTEQGDSAMYLCASSLVSGTGELFFGEGSRLTVL.

In DNA, the CDR3 is TGTGCCAGCAGTTTATGGGGACTAGCGGGAGGTCCCGGGGAGCTGTTTTTT. Amino acid sequence: CASSLWGLAGGPGELFF. The chain couples TRBV28 to TRBJ2-2; 15 bases are shared with TRBD2. Germline CDR1 and CDR2: MDHEN and SYDVKM. J gave up 6 bases and V 0 bases, and 2 bases lay outside the gene matches. CDR3 length: 17 amino acids.

This sequence joins TRBV6-1 and TRBJ1-2; D not resolved. Per the germline V gene, CDR1 is MNHNS and CDR2 is SASEGT. The CDR3 contains 12 residues. The V end was cut by 6 bases, the J end by 5 bases, with 10 bases between. The chain's CDR3 is CASSAESYGYTF. The CDR3 DNA is TGTGCCAGCAGCGCCGAGAGTTATGGCTACACCTTC.

The chain employs TRBV6-6 and TRBJ1-1; unclear D gene. Germline values: CDR1 MNHNY, CDR2 SVGAGI (reference sequence). The germline V and J ends were trimmed by 0 bases and 7 bases, with 12 bases remaining between them. This CDR3 is 14 amino acids long. This CDR3 is CASSYSVKGREAFF. The CDR3 nucleotides read TGTGCCAGCAGTTACTCGGTCAAAGGGCGTGAAGCTTTCTTT.

This chain connects TRBV4-1 to TRBJ2-7; D not resolved. Trimming stripped 3 bases from V and 3 bases from J, with 12 bases between. CDR1 is MGHRA and CDR2 is YSYEKL in the germline V gene. This CDR3 is 14 amino acids long. The CDR3 nucleotides read TGCGCCAGCAGCCACGGAAAGGAACTCTACGAGCAGTACTTC. This sequence encodes CASSHGKELYEQYF.

The chain employs TRBV2 and TRBJ2-5, with 10 nucleotides matching TRBD2. The CDR3 spans 15 residues. The germline CDR1 and CDR2 sequences are SNHLY and FYNNEI. V was clipped by 2 bases and J by 5 bases; unmatched bases: 5. The CDR3 protein is CASSESGRAWETQYF. CDR3 bases: TGTGCCAGCAGTGAAAGCGGGAGGGCCTGGGAGACCCAGTACTTC. The variable domain in full, completed from reference TRBV2 and TRBJ2-5, reads EPEVTQTPSHQVTQMGQEVILRCVPISNHLYFYWYRQILGQKVEFLVSFYNNEISEKSEIFDDQFSVERPDGSNFTLKIRSTKLEDSAMYFCASSESGRAWETQYFGPGTRLLVL.

This chain uses TRBV19 with TRBJ1-4; D call uncertain. This CDR3 is 15 amino acids long. Between the trimmed V and J ends, which lost 4 bases and 2 bases, there was a span of 11 bases. Germline CDR1 reads LNHDA; CDR2 reads SQIVND (reference sequence). This CDR3 is CASSTRGSTNEKLFF. CDR3 DNA: TGTGCCAGTAGTACCCGTGGGTCGACTAATGAAAAACTGTTTTTT.

The chain carries TRBV9 and TRBJ1-5, with D possibly TRBD1 on 5 matching bases. V was trimmed by 4 bases and J by 3 bases, leaving 14 bases between them. The CDR3 has 15 amino acids. In germline, CDR1 is SGDLS, CDR2 YYNGEE. CDR3 sequence reads: CASSPQGTDNQPQHF. Here the CDR3 DNA reads TGTGCCAGCAGCCCCCAAGGGACGGACAATCAGCCCCAGCATTTT.